This T cell receptor (beta chain) originates from a study of identical twins. Study results and limitations: Beta clonotypes that were abundant in cord blood contained fewer insertions, a pattern absent from memory repertoires.

In its sample, this clonotype was seen a few times. The antigen is unknown. Germline V gene sequence: CDR1 DFQATT, CDR2 SNEGSKA (reference sequence). V lost 0 bases, J lost 7 bases, and 19 bases lay in between. The CDR3 runs to 16 residues. All donors were healthy, and all were Caucasian. One entry per CDR3 protein, called by TCRdb with MiXCR from the 5' RACE reads. The table records approximately 700,000 distinct CDR3 sequences, approximately 6.1% of them present only once. Sequencing was performed on naive T cells sorted from blood. The genes are TRBV20-1 and TRBJ2-1; D is uncertain. The receptor comes from a young man in good health. In DNA, the CDR3 is TGCAGTGCTAGAGATCTCGGAGCAACGTGGGAAAATGAGCAGTTCTTC. This sequence encodes CSARDLGATWENEQFF.